The 3 T cell receptor beta chains listed next were all sequenced from one sample in a study of T-cell memory formation after mild COVID-19. TCRdb used MiXCR to reprocess the 5' RACE reads, holding one entry per CDR3 protein. The sample lists roughly 200,000 distinct CDR3 sequences; more than 15% were seen once. Sequenced sample: PBMCs or a T cell subset sorted from them (not recorded which). The receptors were sampled from an adult woman who had mild COVID-19 (a few samples of this study predate the infection). Cell type and time point are not known.

This clonotype has only a few counts. The chain combines TRBV10-3 with TRBJ1-1, with D unclear. Trimming took 5 bases from V and 1 from J, leaving 5 bases between them. The CDR3 runs to 12 residues. Germline CDR1 and CDR2: ENHRY and SYGVKD. DNA of the CDR3: TGTGCCATCAGTATGCCGAACACTGAAGCTTTCTTT. This translates into CAISMPNTEAFF.

The V gene is TRBV5-1, the J gene TRBJ1-2, with a tentative D call TRBD1 (6 bases). Germline values: CDR1 SGHRS, CDR2 YFSETQ. V was cut by 5 bases and J by 7 bases, with 12 bases left in between. CDR3 length: 12 residues. The CDR3 loop reads CASSTGNSGYTF. For the CDR3, the DNA is TGCGCCAGCAGTACAGGGAATTCTGGCTACACCTTC.

The table lists this clonotype with a few counts. The chain recombines TRBV7-8 with TRBJ1-6; TRBD1 aligns across 10 bases. There are 16 residues in the CDR3. Unmatched junction bases numbered 8, after V lost 4 bases and J lost 8 bases. Germline V gene sequence: CDR1 SGHVS, CDR2 FQNEAQ. Here the CDR3 DNA reads TGTGCCAGCAGCTCCCGGACAGGGGGTCGAGATTCACCCCTCCACTTT. Translated, it gives CASSSRTGGRDSPLHF.